These 2 T cell receptor beta chains were sequenced from one sample in a study of T cell repertoires in cytomegalovirus infection. Their antigens are not known. TCRdb independently ran MiXCR on the reads; one entry per CDR3 protein. Of a few hundred thousand distinct CDR3 sequences listed, roughly 42% were seen once; the top ten hold about half. This specimen was cultured PBMCs, taken from culture after CMV antigen stimulation. These receptors were collected from a human donor in good health (CMV status not recorded). Some clones in this sample may be carry-over from other donors' samples.

The chain couples TRBV6-6 to TRBJ2-1; TRBD2 agrees at 7 bases. The germline V gene encodes CDR1 MNHNY and CDR2 SVGAGI (reference sequence). V gave up 8 bases and J gave up 6 bases; unmatched junction bases: 13. This CDR3 spans 15 amino acids. The CDR3 sequence: CASSPWEGWINEQFF. CDR3 in DNA: TGTGCCAGCTCCCCTTGGGAGGGGTGGATCAATGAGCAGTTCTTC.

This rearrangement joins TRBV4-1 to TRBJ2-1, with 8 bases that match TRBD2. Germline V gives CDR1 MGHRA, CDR2 YSYEKL. This CDR3 comprises 15 residues. With 4 bases clipped from V and 5 bases from J, the junction kept 7 bases outside the gene matches. The CDR3 sequence: CASSPREGYHNEQFF. The CDR3 bases are TGCGCCAGCAGCCCCCGGGAGGGATATCACAATGAGCAGTTCTTC.